The 9 T cell receptor beta chains reported below all come from one sample, sequenced in a study of T cell repertoires in cytomegalovirus infection. From the reads, TCRdb called clonotypes with MiXCR, one entry per CDR3 protein. The sample lists around 300,000 distinct CDR3 sequences, 20% to 30% seen once, with approximately 12% in the top ten. Antigens of these TCRs are unknown. The source material was cultured PBMCs, sampled from culture after CMV antigen stimulation. These receptors were obtained from a human donor in good health (CMV status not recorded). Some clones in this sample may be carry-over from other donors' samples.

This chain links TRBV6-6 with TRBJ2-1; 15 nucleotides align to TRBD2. Germline V CDR1 and CDR2: MNHNY, SVGAGI (reference sequence). V lost 6 bases and J lost 6; bases outside the gene matches: 15. The length of the CDR3 is 19 residues. CDR3 protein: CASSPLGLAGGPQLNEQFF. The CDR3 nucleotides read TGTGCCAGCAGCCCTTTGGGACTAGCGGGAGGCCCCCAACTCAATGAGCAGTTCTTC.

The chain recombines TRBV30 with TRBJ1-1; TRBD1 might be the D (5 bases). The V gene's germline CDR1 is GTSNPN and CDR2 SVGIG (reference sequence). This CDR3 is built from 13 residues. The V end lost 3 bases, the J end lost 1 base, and 9 bases lay between the germline ends. DNA for the CDR3: TGTGCCTGGAGCGGACACACGAACACTGAAGCTTTCTTT. Amino acid sequence: CAWSGHTNTEAFF.

The chain uses TRBV11-2 and TRBJ2-1, with 7 bases identical to TRBD2. The germline V gene has CDR1 SGHAT and CDR2 FQNNGV. V lost 4 bases to trimming and J lost 8 bases; unmatched junction nucleotides: 11. The CDR3 consists of 15 residues. The CDR3, as DNA: TGTGCCAGCAGCTGGCAAGCGGGGTGGTTGGATGAGCAGTTCTTC. This encodes CASSWQAGWLDEQFF.

This clonotype was counted at least ten times. The chain combines TRBV11-2 with TRBJ2-1; a weak D match, TRBD1 (5 bases). Germline-derived CDR1 and CDR2 are SGHAT and FQNNGV. The V end was cut by 2 bases, the J end by 0 bases, with 11 bases between. This CDR3 region has 16 residues. The CDR3 sequence is CASSLRGRSSYNEQFF. As DNA, the CDR3 is TGTGCCAGCAGCTTAAGGGGTCGGAGCTCCTACAATGAGCAGTTCTTC.

This clonotype was found a few times. The chain recombines TRBV3-1 with TRBJ2-5; D not resolved. The CDR3 is 12 residues long. CDR1 LGHDT and CDR2 YNNKEL come from the germline V gene (reference sequence). V shed 0 bases and J shed 4 bases, with 3 bases lying between them. CDR3 amino acids: CASSQDLETQYF. For the CDR3, the DNA is TGTGCCAGCAGCCAAGACTTAGAGACCCAGTACTTC.

This chain links TRBV9 with TRBJ1-2; the match to TRBD1 covers 7 bases. Germline loops: CDR1 SGDLS, CDR2 YYNGEE. V dropped 5 bases and J dropped 4; count of bases not matched to a gene: 14. The CDR3 length is 16 residues. CDR3: CASRPSGTEASYGYTF. CDR3 bases: TGTGCCAGCAGACCCTCTGGGACAGAAGCTTCCTATGGCTACACCTTC.

The rearrangement joins TRBV19 to TRBJ1-1, with 7 bases that match TRBD1. From germline, CDR1 is LNHDA and CDR2 SQIVND (reference sequence). This CDR3 has 14 amino acids. V lost 8 bases, J lost 4 bases, and 10 bases stayed unmatched. The CDR3 DNA reads as TGTGCCAGTCACTACAGGGGAGGCGGCACTGAAGCTTTCTTT. Translating it yields CASHYRGGGTEAFF.

V gene TRBV7-2 combines with J gene TRBJ1-5, with D perhaps TRBD1 (5 bases). V was shortened by 5 bases and J by 5 bases, with 10 bases between the two germline ends. The CDR3 length is 13 residues. Germline values: CDR1 SGHTA, CDR2 FQGNSA. The CDR3 DNA is TGTGCCAGCAGCATGACAGTGCATCAGCCCCAGCATTTT. Its translation is CASSMTVHQPQHF.

This clonotype was seen a few times. The V and J genes are TRBV18 and TRBJ2-1; tentative D call: TRBD2 (6 bases). The V gene's germline CDR1 is KGHSH and CDR2 LQKENI. V lost 6 bases to trimming and J lost 0 bases, with 18 bases between them. The CDR3 covers 17 residues. The CDR3 is CASSAPIAESSYNEQFF. CDR3 in DNA: TGTGCCAGCTCGGCACCTATAGCGGAAAGCTCCTACAATGAGCAGTTCTTC.